This TCR beta chain stems from a study of identical twins. Study-wide results and caveats: The analysis was cross-sectional rather than longitudinal within donors.

The V gene lost 5 bases and the J gene lost 4 bases, with 10 bases spanning the gap. Germline CDR1 is SGHAT and CDR2 is FQNNGV. The CDR3 totals 13 residues. The table lists this clonotype with a few counts. Its specificity is unknown. With no exceptions, donors were healthy Caucasians. One entry per CDR3 protein results from TCRdb running MiXCR on the 5' RACE reads. In the table there are around 490,000 distinct CDR3 sequences, approximately 15% of which are singletons. The same data also contributed to another study, on yellow fever vaccine responses in identical twins.

The TCR sequence derives from a woman aged 18-35 years in good health. The specimen sequenced was CD4+ T cells sorted from blood. The gene calls are TRBV11-2 and TRBJ2-3; D remains unclear. The CDR3 reads CASSARASDTQYF. The CDR3 bases are TGTGCCAGCAGCGCCCGCGCCTCAGATACGCAGTATTTT. Variable domain in full (rest from reference TRBV11-2 and TRBJ2-3): EAGVAQSPRYKIIEKRQSVAFWCNPISGHATLYWYQQILGQGPKLLIQFQNNGVVDDSQLPKDRFSAERLKGVDSTLKIQPAKLEDSAVYLCASSARASDTQYFGPGTRLTVL.